This T cell receptor (beta chain) stems from a study of cytomegalovirus exposure and HLA in healthy donors. This clone appeared a few times. The PCR used 60 Vbeta and 13 Jbeta primers. Clones were read by immunoSEQ multiplex PCR, and TCRdb kept only the in-frame ones, dropping some. In the table there are 120,000 to 150,000 clones, around 80% of which are singletons. Per germline, CDR1 ENHRY and CDR2 SYGVKD. V lost 3 bases to trimming and J lost 0 bases, with 5 bases between them. The CDR3 totals 13 residues. The sample taken for sequencing was PBMCs. The V call is TRBV10-3, the J call TRBJ1-1, with D unclear. This receptor was taken from a man aged 25 to 40 in good health and CMV-seropositive. CDR3 nucleotide sequence: TGTGCCATCAGTGACGGAGTGAACACTGAAGCTTTCTTT. Translating it yields CAISDGVNTEAFF.